The 21 T cell receptor beta chains below all came from one sample that was sequenced in a study of shared clonotypes between healthy human individuals. Libraries were prepared by immunoSEQ multiplex PCR; TCRdb keeps only in-frame clonotypes and omits some of them. The sample records about 2.3 million clones, approximately 93% being singletons. Sequences were obtained from naive CD4+ T cells from PBMCs. The subset is: CD45RA+ positively selected. These receptors were collected from a man between 18 and 29 years old in good health. Some clones in this sample may be carry-over from other donors' samples.

The rearrangement links TRBV19 to TRBJ1-5, with unresolved D. With 1 base removed from V and 3 bases from J, the gap between germline ends came to 10 bases. This CDR3 is 15 amino acids long. Germline-derived CDR1 and CDR2 are LNHDA and SQIVND (reference sequence). Written as DNA, the CDR3 is TGTGCCAGTAGTATAGTTGAACACCTCAATCAGCCCCAGCATTTT. This codes for CASSIVEHLNQPQHF.

This rearrangement joins TRBV27 to TRBJ2-5; D gene unclear. Germline CDR1 MNHEY, CDR2 SMNVEV (reference sequence). CDR3 size: 13 residues. Trimming removed 8 bases from V and 5 bases from J, with 15 bases in between. DNA of the CDR3: TGTGCCAGCGGAGCCAACTCCGGGGAGACCCAGTACTTC. Translated, it gives CASGANSGETQYF.

The chain is built from TRBV7-9 and TRBJ1-3, with D uncertain. In germline, CDR1 is SEHNR, CDR2 FQNEAQ (reference sequence). This CDR3 has 14 residues. Trimming left V 3 bases short and J 7 bases short, with 13 bases between. CDR3 sequence: CASSFEYVGNTIYF. The CDR3 region has the DNA TGTGCCAGCAGCTTCGAATACGTGGGGAACACCATATATTTT.

This clone appeared once. The chain recombines TRBV20-1 with TRBJ2-1; D is possibly TRBD1 or TRBD2 (7 bases each). The CDR3 is 11 amino acids. Germline V gene lookup returns CDR1 DFQATT and CDR2 SNEGSKA (reference sequence). V was clipped by 6 bases and J by 10 bases, with 13 bases between them. CDR3 in amino acids: CSARGEGEQFF. CDR3 sequence (DNA): TGCAGTGCCAGGGGGGAGGGCGAGCAGTTCTTC.

CDR3: CAISSTSGRFPEQFF. Written as DNA, the CDR3 is TGTGCCATCTCGTCGACTAGCGGGAGGTTCCCTGAGCAGTTCTTC. The rearrangement uses TRBV7-9 and TRBJ2-1; 13 bases line up with TRBD2. The CDR3 sequence is 15 residues long. Trimming took 10 bases from V and 9 from J; bases not matched to a gene: 12. Germline CDR1 is SEHNR and CDR2 is FQNEAQ (reference sequence).

The rearrangement uses TRBV19 and TRBJ2-5; D could derive from TRBD1 or TRBD2 (6 bases each). This CDR3 is 16 amino acids long. Germline loops: CDR1 LNHDA, CDR2 SQIVND (reference sequence). V was cut by 3 bases and J by 2 bases, with 16 bases left in between. In DNA, the CDR3 is TGTGCCAGTAGTATTAGCCCGGGGGCTGGTCAAGAGACCCAGTACTTC. This sequence encodes CASSISPGAGQETQYF.

V usage is TRBV6-5 and J usage is TRBJ1-2; TRBD1 aligns across 7 bases. V lost 6 bases to trimming and J lost 7 bases; unmatched junction nucleotides: 11. Germline CDR1 is MNHEY and CDR2 is SVGAGI. CDR3 size: 14 residues. CDR3 nucleotides: TGTGCCAGCAGGCAGGGGGTTTCCTATATTGGCTACACCTTC. Its protein product is CASRQGVSYIGYTF.

This clone was picked up one time. The gene calls are TRBV5-1 and TRBJ2-1; a possible D gene is TRBD2 (5 bases). This CDR3 spans 16 amino acids. V lost 4 bases and J 6 bases, leaving 20 bases between the germline ends. Per germline, CDR1 SGHRS and CDR2 YFSETQ. This chain's CDR3 is CASSAEDLDGGNEQFF. DNA of the CDR3: TGCGCCAGCAGCGCCGAGGACTTAGACGGAGGCAATGAGCAGTTCTTC.

The V gene is TRBV4-2, the J gene TRBJ2-7; TRBD2 aligns across 7 bases. Trimming cost V 4 bases and J 3 bases; bases outside gene matches: 6. The CDR3 is made up of 14 amino acids. The germline gives CDR1 LGHNA, CDR2 YNFKEQ. CDR3 sequence (DNA): TGTGCCAGCAGCCTCGGAGGACTAGTCTACGAGCAGTACTTC. Translating it yields CASSLGGLVYEQYF.

The chain carries TRBV11-1 and TRBJ2-1; D not certain. Trimming took off 5 bases at V and 5 bases at J, with 7 bases between the two ends. This CDR3 has 12 residues. CDR1 is SGHAT and CDR2 is FQDESV in the germline V gene (reference sequence). The CDR3 sequence: CASSPAHNEQFF. CDR3 DNA: TGTGCCAGCAGCCCCGCCCACAATGAGCAGTTCTTC.

This clone was counted a single time. The rearrangement joins TRBV7-2 to TRBJ2-5; D might be TRBD1 or TRBD2, each matching 5 bases. The CDR3 length is 14 residues. Germline CDR1 SGHTA, CDR2 FQGNSA. Between the trimmed V and J ends, which lost 5 bases and 4 bases, there was a span of 14 bases. The DNA for the CDR3 is TGTGCCAGCAGCCCCGTATCGGGGCGAGAGACCCAGTACTTC. Protein: CASSPVSGRETQYF.

This chain uses TRBV27 with TRBJ2-1; 10 positions agree with TRBD1. With V trimmed by 6 bases and J by 9 bases, 8 bases remained unmatched. The germline gives CDR1 MNHEY, CDR2 SMNVEV (reference sequence). The CDR3 covers 14 residues. The CDR3: CASSRDRGTGEQFF. Written as DNA, the CDR3 is TGTGCCAGCAGCCGGGACAGGGGTACGGGTGAGCAGTTCTTC.

The V and J genes are TRBV5-6 and TRBJ1-2, with TRBD1 as a possible D gene (6 bases). The CDR3 spans 14 residues. The V gene lost 4 bases and the J gene lost 6 bases, with 16 bases spanning the gap. Germline assignment: CDR1 SGHDT and CDR2 YYEEEE. This CDR3 reads CASSRPLGGHGYTF. CDR3 bases: TGTGCCAGCAGCCGCCCTTTGGGGGGCCATGGCTACACCTTC. Combining the CDR3 with reference TRBV5-6 and TRBJ1-2 gives the whole variable domain DAGVTQSPTHLIKTRGQQVTLRCSPKSGHDTVSWYQQALGQGPQFIFQYYEEEERQRGNFPDRFSGHQFPNYSSELNVNALLLGDSALYLCASSRPLGGHGYTFGSGTRLTVV.

This rearrangement joins TRBV12-5 to TRBJ1-2; no firm D call. V was clipped by 0 bases and J by 5 bases, with 4 bases between them. CDR3 length equals 12 residues. CDR1 is LGHNT and CDR2 is FRNRAP in the germline V gene. The chain's CDR3 is CASGLVGYGYTF. The CDR3 DNA is TGTGCTAGTGGTTTGGTGGGTTATGGCTACACCTTC.

The rearrangement links TRBV10-3 to TRBJ1-4; D unresolved. This CDR3 comprises 11 residues. Trimming shortened V by 10 bases and J by 5 bases, and 8 bases separated the two germline ends. The germline V gene has CDR1 ENHRY and CDR2 SYGVKD. CDR3 in amino acids: CATEENEKLFF. CDR3 bases: TGTGCCACGGAGGAGAATGAAAAACTGTTTTTT.

The chain employs TRBV5-1 and TRBJ1-3; D is unresolved. The CDR3 sequence is 12 residues long. CDR1 SGHRS and CDR2 YFSETQ come from the germline V gene. V lost 3 bases and J lost 7, with 8 bases in between. The CDR3, as DNA: TGCGCCAGCAGCTCGGCCGGGAACACCATATATTTT. Amino acids: CASSSAGNTIYF.

The chain uses TRBV9 and TRBJ1-2, with a possible D match to TRBD1 (5 bases). Germline assignment: CDR1 SGDLS and CDR2 YYNGEE. This CDR3 is 15 amino acids long. The V and J ends lost 3 bases and 2 bases respectively, with 14 bases between them. The CDR3, as DNA: TGTGCCAGCAGCGCCTTTAAGGGGACCAACTATGGCTACACCTTC. It specifies CASSAFKGTNYGYTF.

The chain links TRBV6-5 to TRBJ2-5; a weak D match, TRBD2 (6 bases). The CDR3 extends over 14 amino acids. V dropped 1 base and J dropped 5 bases, with 11 bases sitting between them. The germline V gene has CDR1 MNHEY and CDR2 SVGAGI. CDR3 bases: TGTGCCAGCAGTTACTTGGGGGGAGTGGAGACCCAGTACTTC. Translation gives CASSYLGGVETQYF.

The V and J genes are TRBV2 and TRBJ1-3; TRBD1 is a possible D gene (6 bases). Trimming stripped 5 bases from V and 2 bases from J, with 10 bases between. The CDR3 runs to 14 residues. The germline V gene has CDR1 SNHLY and CDR2 FYNNEI. CDR3 DNA: TGTGCCAGCAGTAGGGGGGGTGCTGGAAACACCATATATTTT. This codes for CASSRGGAGNTIYF.

Comment on this clone: Other DNA variants within this sample encode the same CDR3. The J gene is TRBJ2-5, the V gene TRBV7-3; D is possibly TRBD1 or TRBD2 (6 bases each). The CDR3 contains 13 residues. Looked up from germline, CDR1 is SGHTA and CDR2 is FQGTGA. V lost 5 bases to trimming and J lost 5 bases, with 12 bases between them. The CDR3, as DNA: TGTGCCAGCAGCCCCCTAGGGGGGGAGACCCAGTACTTC. It translates to CASSPLGGETQYF.

For this clone: The same CDR3 can be traced to other DNA sequences in this sample. The chain recombines TRBV18 with TRBJ1-3; D gene uncertain. The CDR3 spans 12 residues. V lost 3 bases and J lost 10, with 10 bases in between. The germline CDR1 and CDR2 sequences are KGHSH and LQKENI. The CDR3 DNA follows: TGTGCCAGCTCACCCCGGGAAGGGACCATATATTTT. Protein sequence: CASSPREGTIYF.